Below are 4 T cell receptor beta chains sequenced from a single sample in a study of blood T cell repertoires in COVID-19. TCRdb's table, derived via immunoSEQ multiplex PCR, lists solely in-frame clones and lacks some. The sample holds just over 250,000 clones; 86% are singletons and the top ten take roughly 9.8%. Material: peripheral blood. The source is a man in his forties who had recovered from COVID-19.

V and J are TRBV5-4 and TRBJ2-5, with 8 nucleotides matching TRBD2. Looked up from germline, CDR1 is SGHNT and CDR2 is YYREEE (reference sequence). This CDR3 region has 14 residues. V was clipped by 5 bases and J by 4 bases; unmatched bases: 7. In DNA form, the CDR3 reads TGTGCCAGCAGTCTAACTAGCGGAAGAGAGACCCAGTACTTC. This codes for CASSLTSGRETQYF.

V usage is TRBV5-1 and J usage is TRBJ2-5; 13 bases line up with TRBD2. This CDR3 spans 15 amino acids. J lost 4 bases, V lost 4 bases, and 4 bases had no gene match. The germline CDR1 and CDR2 sequences are SGHRS and YFSETQ. CDR3: CASSARTSGGETQYF. The CDR3 DNA sequence: TGCGCCAGCAGCGCACGGACTAGCGGGGGAGAGACCCAGTACTTC. Full variable domain (missing parts from reference TRBV5-1 and TRBJ2-5): KAGVTQTPRYLIKTRGQQVTLSCSPISGHRSVSWYQQTPGQGLQFLFEYFSETQRNKGNFPGRFSGRQFSNSRSEMNVSTLELGDSALYLCASSARTSGGETQYFGPGTRLLVL.

The CDR3 bases are TGTGCCAGTAGGGGACAGGCCAGACGCTATGGCTACACCTTC. Translating gives CASRGQARRYGYTF. The V call is TRBV19, the J call TRBJ1-2, with TRBD1 identical over 8 bases. The germline gives CDR1 LNHDA, CDR2 SQIVND (reference sequence). This CDR3 has 14 residues. V trimming: 6 bases; J trimming: 4 bases; junction bases outside the gene matches: 7.

The V call is TRBV5-4, the J call TRBJ2-7; 7 bases are shared with TRBD2. This CDR3 has 13 amino acids. CDR1 is SGHNT, CDR2 YYREEE, per germline (reference sequence). The trim removed 4 bases at V and 7 bases at J, leaving 8 bases unmatched. CDR3 region: CASSRDWGGEQYF. The DNA for the CDR3 is TGTGCCAGCAGCCGAGACTGGGGAGGGGAGCAGTACTTC.